This T cell receptor (beta chain) was found in a study of T cells in Graves' hyperthyroidism and ophthalmopathy. TCR beta CDR3 region amplification was performed from RNA transcripts. Researchers ran a first-round RT-PCR on the TCR CDR3 using the HTBI primer set. MiXCR, applied by TCRdb to the multiplex PCR reads, yields one record per CDR3 protein. In the table there are some 760,000 distinct CDR3 sequences, 14% of which are singletons. Per germline, CDR1 LGHNA and CDR2 YNFKEQ. The CDR3 loop spans 12 amino acids. V was trimmed by 0 bases and J by 7 bases, leaving 3 bases between them. The clonotype comes from a woman under 30 with Graves' hyperthyroidism. Sequencing used blood. The chain links TRBV4-2 to TRBJ1-4; D is uncertain. CDR3 in amino acids: CASSQDREKLFF. The CDR3 bases are TGTGCCAGCAGCCAAGATCGTGAAAAACTGTTTTTT.